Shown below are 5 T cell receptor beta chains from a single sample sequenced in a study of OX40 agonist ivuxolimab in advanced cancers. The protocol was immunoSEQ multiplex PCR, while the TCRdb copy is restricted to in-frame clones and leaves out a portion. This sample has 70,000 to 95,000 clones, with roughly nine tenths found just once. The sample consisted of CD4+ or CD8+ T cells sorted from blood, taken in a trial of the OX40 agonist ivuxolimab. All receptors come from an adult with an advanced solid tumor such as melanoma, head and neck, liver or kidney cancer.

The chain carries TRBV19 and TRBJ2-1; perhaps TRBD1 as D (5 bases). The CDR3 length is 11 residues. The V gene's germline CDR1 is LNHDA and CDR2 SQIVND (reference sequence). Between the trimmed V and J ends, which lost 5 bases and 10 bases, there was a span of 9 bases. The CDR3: CASSFSGEQFF. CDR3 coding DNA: TGTGCCAGTAGTTTTTCAGGGGAGCAGTTCTTC.

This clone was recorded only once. The CDR3 region has the DNA TGTGCCAGCAGCTTAGTTCTGGGCCTCGAGACCCAGTACTTC. It yields the protein CASSLVLGLETQYF. V usage is TRBV7-2 and J usage is TRBJ2-5, with no clear D. The CDR3 covers 14 residues. V was trimmed by 1 base and J by 5 bases, leaving 11 bases between them. CDR1 SGHTA and CDR2 FQGNSA come from the germline V gene.

This CDR3 is CASSLRDRGRAGANVLTF. The CDR3 DNA follows: TGTGCCAGCAGCCTGAGGGACAGGGGGAGGGCTGGGGCCAACGTCCTGACTTTC. The gene calls are TRBV11-3 and TRBJ2-6; 11 bases fit TRBD1. The CDR3 runs 18 residues. With 5 bases clipped from V and 2 bases from J, the junction kept 8 bases outside the gene matches. CDR1 is SGHNT, CDR2 YENEEA, per germline. Variable domain in full (rest from reference TRBV11-3 and TRBJ2-6): EAGVVQSPRYKIIEKKQPVAFWCNPISGHNTLYWYLQNLGQGPELLIRYENEEAVDDSQLPKDRFSAERLKGVDSTLKIQPAELGDSAVYLCASSLRDRGRAGANVLTFGAGSRLTVL.

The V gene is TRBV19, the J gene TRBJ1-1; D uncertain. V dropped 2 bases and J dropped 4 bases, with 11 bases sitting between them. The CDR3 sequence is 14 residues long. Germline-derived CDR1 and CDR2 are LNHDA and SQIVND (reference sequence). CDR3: CASSILLWGTEAFF. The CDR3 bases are TGTGCCAGTAGTATACTCCTATGGGGCACTGAAGCTTTCTTT.

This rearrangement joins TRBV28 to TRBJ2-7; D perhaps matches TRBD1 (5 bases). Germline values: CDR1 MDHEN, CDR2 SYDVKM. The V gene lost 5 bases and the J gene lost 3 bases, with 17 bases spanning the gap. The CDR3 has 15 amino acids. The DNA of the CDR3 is TGTGCCAGCAGTGCGCAGGGCTCATCCGTCTACGAGCAGTACTTC. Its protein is CASSAQGSSVYEQYF.